This entry is about one T cell receptor (beta chain). Its target is unknown. This sample is drawn from a study of Ad26.COV2.S vaccination and SARS-CoV-2 variants. Whole-study results and caveats: Breadth and depth estimates from TCRs may understate total T cell responses. For non-spike TCRs, breadth in vaccine recipients resembled that in placebo recipients. Greater spike-specific TCR breadth was seen in vaccine recipients than in placebo recipients.

The V end was cut by 7 bases, the J end by 1 base, with 13 bases between. The CDR3 loop spans 13 amino acids. Germline CDR1 is SQVTM and CDR2 is ANQGSEA. This table comes from immunoSEQ multiplex PCR, and its TCRdb copy is limited to in-frame clones, with some not included. The sample records fewer than 400,000 clones, around nine tenths being singletons. Treatment defined: 15 to 20 received Ad26.COV2.S at low or high dose, single or two shots; roughly five received placebo; per-sample allocation not given. Sampling occurred on day 63 after the first vaccine or placebo injection. The V and J genes are TRBV29-1 and TRBJ1-1, with D unclear. This TCR was recovered from a person aged 18-60 years who received the Ad26.COV2.S COVID-19 vaccine or a placebo. The specimen comprised peripheral blood, sampled in a trial of Ad26.COV2.S vaccine versus placebo. In DNA form, the CDR3 reads TGCAGCGGCGGGAAAGGAGGGAACACTGAAGCTTTCTTT. Encoded protein: CSGGKGGNTEAFF.